This T cell receptor beta chain was captured by sequencing in a study of T-cell memory formation after mild COVID-19. Study details: Clusters were largely donor specific. Study-wide results and limits: Later expanders leaned CD4+, whereas clones that contracted between day 15 and 85 were balanced CD4/CD8.

Libraries for TCRalpha and TCRbeta carried sample barcodes and unique molecular identifiers via 5'RACE. TCRdb recomputed calls from the 5' RACE reads with MiXCR, one row per CDR3 protein. The top ten hold about 21% of the sample, which has approximately 350,000 distinct CDR3 sequences, under 15% seen once. This clonotype has more than one count but fewer than ten. The antigen remains unidentified. Germline V CDR1 and CDR2: MNHEY, SMNVEV (reference sequence). V gave up 7 bases and J gave up 1 base, with 13 bases separating them. This CDR3 comprises 15 residues. Sequenced: PBMCs or a T cell subset sorted from them (not recorded which). This receptor was identified in a man younger than 35 who had mild COVID-19 (a few samples of this study predate the infection). Cell type and time point are not known. The chain couples TRBV27 to TRBJ2-2; D is perhaps TRBD1 or TRBD2 (5 bases each). The chain's CDR3 is CASTPGRGNTGELFF. The DNA for the CDR3 is TGTGCCAGCACCCCGGGGCGTGGGAACACCGGGGAGCTGTTTTTT.